Described below is a single T cell receptor beta chain sequence and its context. Here immunoSEQ multiplex PCR was the method, and the copy in TCRdb shows in-frame clones only, minus some. The data contain 140,000 to 150,000 clones, approximately 88% of them singletons. This sample is part of a study of blood T cell repertoires in COVID-19. Germline-derived CDR1 and CDR2 are MNHEY and SVGAGI. CDR3 size: 15 residues. Losses at the gene ends were 6 bases for V and 0 bases for J; bases not matched to a gene: 5. The clonotype originates from a man aged 65-85 years with acute or convalescent COVID-19. The chain recombines TRBV6-5 with TRBJ2-3; TRBD2 aligns across 8 bases. Sequencing was performed on peripheral blood. As DNA, the CDR3 is TGTGCCAGCAGCTATAGCGGGGTTAGCACAGATACGCAGTATTTT. Its translation is CASSYSGVSTDTQYF.